The clone carrying this T cell receptor beta chain was observed many times. These data originate in a study of T cells in Graves' hyperthyroidism and ophthalmopathy. Amplification of TCR beta CDR3 regions was performed using RNA transcripts as template. HTBI primers were used for first-round RT-PCR of the TCR CDR3. In TCRdb, the multiplex PCR reads were re-called with MiXCR into one record per CDR3 protein. In the table there are around 300,000 distinct CDR3 sequences, less than 30% of which are singletons. Trimming took 6 bases from V and 5 from J, leaving 8 bases between them. Germline V gene data show CDR1 as LGHNT and CDR2 as FRNRAP. The length of the CDR3 is 11 residues.

Sequenced sample: blood. The chain joins TRBV12-5 to TRBJ2-7; unclear D gene. This TCR derives from a middle-aged man with Graves' hyperthyroidism that later progressed to Graves' ophthalmopathy. The CDR3 loop is CASGYLDEQYF. CDR3 coding DNA: TGTGCTAGTGGCTATTTGGACGAGCAGTACTTC.